This TCR beta chain originates from a study of blood T cell repertoires in COVID-19 (TCRdb year 2020). In the study overall: Samples covering the acute and convalescent phases of COVID-19 were provided by collaborators in the United States, Italy and Spain. Samples came from the ongoing ImmuneRACE study (first 160 participants) plus 1,254 subjects from 6 global collaborators. Deeply sampled blood TCRbeta repertoires from subjects exposed to, actively infected with, or recovered from COVID-19 were included in the dataset. Sample metadata almost always included a de-identified subject ID, COVID-19 status, age in years and sex. The repertoires were made available in a free public database intended to serve as a resource for research on the immune response to SARS-CoV-2. The material from the prospective study consisted of cDNA or gDNA derived from T cells, B-cell-depleted T cells, or PBMCs. Where HLA class I and class II types were available, the types were taken from metadata supplied by the sample provider, not from assay-based typing.

Collaborating institutions collected whole blood in K2EDTA tubes following their own protocols. For TCRbeta analysis, collaborator samples were shipped as frozen whole blood, as isolated PBMCs, or as DNA extracted from either sample type. V is pared back by 4 bases and J by 2 bases, with 13 bases lying between the germline termini. CDR1 and CDR2 (SGHRS, YFSETQ) derive from the germline V gene. From the cysteine through the phenylalanine, the CDR3 covers 14 amino acids. Here the CDR3 DNA is all that survives: 42 bases in frame from base 1. TCRbeta CDR3 regions were amplified from genomic DNA by means of the immunoSEQ Assay, a bias-controlled multiplex PCR. On the study's bioinformatics: Nucleated cell counts per sample were estimated from amplification of reference gene primers within the assay. To quantify the absolute abundance of each unique TCRbeta CDR3 rearrangement, sequence reads were collapsed and filtered. For each sample, productive Simpson clonality was calculated by taking the square root of Simpson's diversity index across productive rearrangements. Held by TCRdb, this immuneACCESS table contains in-frame sequences only and omits some clones. Under half of the omission traces to an unresolved V gene where checked; the cause of the rest is unknown. From that table come the V and J calls and clone size; the DNA was used to work out D and trimming. Within this sample are about 59,000 clones, with approximately 81% of them counted one time only. The leading ten clones occupy 25% to 35% of the sample.

For this clone: What antigen it recognizes has not been identified. Base-call qualities are not available, and no considerably larger clone is one nucleotide away.

The paper as a whole reports these results and caveats: The amount of clinical and demographic metadata varied by source and participant and was provided uncurated.

Sequencing was done on a sample of peripheral blood. The rearrangement combines TRBV5-1 with TRBJ2-7, and perhaps TRBD1 as D gene, on 5 matching bases. The receptor was isolated from a woman of 80 years or more with active or convalescent COVID-19. The CDR3 amino acid sequence is: CASSLRTRAYEQYF. The nucleotide sequence reads TGCGCCAGCAGCCTACGGACACGTGCCTACGAGCAGTACTTC.